These 19 T cell receptor beta chains came from one sample sequenced in a study of blood T cell repertoires in COVID-19. The method was immunoSEQ multiplex PCR; TCRdb's version includes in-frame clones alone and lacks a portion of them. The sample lists about 140,000 clones, 87% seen once, with 11% in the top ten. What was sequenced was PBMCs or T cells enriched from blood (not recorded which). The receptors were gathered from a man in his 60s who had recovered from COVID-19.

V usage is TRBV7-9 and J usage is TRBJ2-1; 9 nucleotides agree with TRBD1. Germline assignment: CDR1 SEHNR and CDR2 FQNEAQ (reference sequence). The CDR3 length is 14 residues. V dropped 3 bases and J dropped 7; count of bases not matched to a gene: 4. CDR3 DNA: TGTGCCAGCAGCTTTGGACAGGGGTGGAATGAGCAGTTCTTC. As protein: CASSFGQGWNEQFF.

The rearrangement uses TRBV27 and TRBJ2-1, with 9 bases lining up with TRBD2. The CDR3 is 14 residues long. V shed 2 bases, J shed 8 bases, and the junction held 4 bases outside the gene matches. CDR1 and CDR2 from the germline V gene are MNHEY and SMNVEV (reference sequence). The CDR3 here is CASSLERLADEQFF. CDR3 nucleotide sequence: TGTGCCAGCAGTTTAGAGAGACTAGCGGATGAGCAGTTCTTC.

The genes are TRBV7-3 and TRBJ1-1; TRBD1 matches 8 bases. Germline V gene data show CDR1 as SGHTA and CDR2 as FQGTGA. The CDR3 sequence is 13 residues long. V shed 5 bases and J 8 bases; nucleotides not matched to a gene: 7. The CDR3 protein is CASSPGQGQEAFF. CDR3 nucleotides: TGTGCCAGCAGCCCTGGACAGGGACAGGAAGCTTTCTTT.

J is TRBJ1-2 and V is TRBV3-1 (or the pseudogene TRBV3-2); 10 bases line up with TRBD1. The trim removed 3 bases at V and 8 bases at J, leaving 9 bases unmatched. The CDR3 contains 15 residues. The germline CDR1 and CDR2 sequences are LGHDT and YNNKEL (reference sequence). The CDR3 DNA follows: TGTGCCAGCAGCCATGGGGGACAGGGGTTTAGGGGCTACACCTTC. Translation gives CASSHGGQGFRGYTF.

The genes are TRBV3-1 (or the pseudogene TRBV3-2) and TRBJ1-6; a possible D gene is TRBD1 (5 bases). The V and J ends lost 0 bases and 8 bases respectively, with 11 bases between them. The CDR3 is 15 residues long. CDR1 is LGHDT, CDR2 YNNKEL, per germline (reference sequence). The CDR3 region has the DNA TGTGCCAGCAGCCAAGATGGGGCAGGTTATTCACCCCTCCACTTT. Protein product: CASSQDGAGYSPLHF.

The chain employs TRBV6-5 and TRBJ2-2; TRBD2 is a possible D gene (6 bases). CDR1 and CDR2 (germline): MNHEY, SVGAGI. The V end lost 5 bases, the J end lost 4 bases, and 14 bases lay between the germline ends. The CDR3 extends over 15 amino acids. The CDR3 is CASSTPGRGTGELFF. CDR3 sequence (DNA): TGTGCCAGCAGTACCCCAGGGCGGGGCACCGGGGAGCTGTTTTTT.

The J gene is TRBJ2-7, the V gene TRBV18; 9 bases line up with TRBD1. There are 15 residues in the CDR3. V trimming: 5 bases; J trimming: 1 base; junction bases outside the gene matches: 6. Germline lookup yields CDR1 KGHSH and CDR2 LQKENI. Written as DNA, the CDR3 is TGTGCCAGCTCAAAACCGGGACAGGGATCCTACGAGCAGTACTTC. Translating it yields CASSKPGQGSYEQYF.

This chain links TRBV19 with TRBJ1-1; a possible D gene is TRBD1 (6 bases). CDR3 size: 14 residues. In germline, CDR1 is LNHDA, CDR2 SQIVND (reference sequence). V was trimmed by 10 bases and J by 6 bases, leaving 21 bases between them. The CDR3 here is CATEGHPDVAEAFF. The CDR3, as DNA: TGTGCCACCGAGGGACATCCGGATGTCGCTGAAGCTTTCTTT.

The chain uses TRBV29-1 and TRBJ2-4, with 10 bases fitting TRBD2. CDR1 is SQVTM and CDR2 is ANQGSEA in the germline V gene. V trimming: 3 bases; J trimming: 7 bases; junction bases outside the gene matches: 6. The CDR3 has 14 amino acids. In DNA, the CDR3 is TGCAGCGTTGACCCCTTAGCGGGAGGTAACATTCAGTACTTC. Protein: CSVDPLAGGNIQYF.

This chain uses TRBV6-1 with TRBJ2-1, with 10 bases lining up with TRBD2. The germline V gene encodes CDR1 MNHNS and CDR2 SASEGT. CDR3 length: 18 amino acids. The J segment lost 4 bases and the V segment lost 0 bases, leaving 9 bases of the junction unmatched. The CDR3 here is CASSEALRTSGLYNEQFF. Here the CDR3 DNA reads TGTGCCAGCAGTGAAGCGCTTCGGACTAGCGGACTTTACAATGAGCAGTTCTTC.

V and J are TRBV19 and TRBJ1-5, with 7 bases identical to TRBD1. Trimming took 1 base from V and 1 from J; bases not matched to a gene: 10. This CDR3 has 18 amino acids. CDR1 and CDR2 (germline): LNHDA, SQIVND (reference sequence). Here the CDR3 DNA reads TGTGCCAGTAGTATAGGTCGGGCAGGGGGTATGAGCAATCAGCCCCAGCATTTT. Translation: CASSIGRAGGMSNQPQHF. Combining the CDR3 with reference TRBV19 and TRBJ1-5 gives the whole variable domain DGGITQSPKYLFRKEGQNVTLSCEQNLNHDAMYWYRQDPGQGLRLIYYSQIVNDFQKGDIAEGYSVSREKKESFPLTVTSAQKNPTAFYLCASSIGRAGGMSNQPQHFGDGTRLSIL.

The chain is built from TRBV28 and TRBJ1-4, with D perhaps TRBD1 (6 bases). Trimming removed 8 bases from V and 3 bases from J, with 16 bases in between. Germline V gene lookup returns CDR1 MDHEN and CDR2 SYDVKM. CDR3 size: 15 residues. This chain's CDR3 is CASSHGDTSNEKLFF. Here the CDR3 DNA reads TGTGCCAGCTCCCACGGGGACACTTCTAATGAAAAACTGTTTTTT. Full variable domain (remainder filled in from reference TRBV28 and TRBJ1-4): DVKVTQSSRYLVKRTGEKVFLECVQDMDHENMFWYRQDPGLGLRLIYFSYDVKMKEKGDIPEGYSVSREKKERFSLILESASTNQTSMYLCASSHGDTSNEKLFFGSGTQLSVL.

This clone was seen just once. The chain combines TRBV19 with TRBJ2-3, with 7 bases lining up with TRBD2. The CDR3 extends over 16 amino acids. The germline V gene has CDR1 LNHDA and CDR2 SQIVND (reference sequence). V was pared by 6 bases and J by 0 bases, with 9 bases of the junction left unmatched. Here the CDR3 DNA reads TGTGCCAGTAGCCAAAAGCGGGGACCTAGCACAGATACGCAGTATTTT. Its translation is CASSQKRGPSTDTQYF.

This chain connects TRBV5-5 to TRBJ2-5; D is unresolved. The germline gives CDR1 SGHKS, CDR2 YYEKEE (reference sequence). The CDR3 loop spans 14 amino acids. The V end lost 7 bases, the J end lost 4 bases, and 17 bases lay between the germline ends. The DNA for the CDR3 is TGTGCCAGCGAACGTAGTGGCGGAACAGAGACCCAGTACTTC. Its translation: CASERSGGTETQYF.

The V call is TRBV7-8, the J call TRBJ2-6; 10 nucleotides agree with TRBD1. CDR1 and CDR2 (germline): SGHVS, FQNEAQ. This CDR3 is built from 19 residues. Germline trimming cut 5 bases from V and 1 base from J; bases unmatched to any gene: 11. Here the CDR3 DNA reads TGTGCCAGCAGCCCGGGAGGGGACAGGGGCCTGTCTGGGGCCAACGTCCTGACTTTC. Residues: CASSPGGDRGLSGANVLTF.

The V and J genes are TRBV25-1 and TRBJ2-2, with D unclear. Per the germline V gene, CDR1 is MGHDK and CDR2 is SYGVNS. There are 14 residues in the CDR3. V was clipped by 6 bases and J by 1 base, with 9 bases between them. CDR3 sequence reads: CASSGPGNTGELFF. CDR3 sequence (DNA): TGTGCCAGCAGCGGCCCGGGGAACACCGGGGAGCTGTTTTTT.

This rearrangement joins TRBV10-2 to TRBJ2-2, with D perhaps TRBD1 (5 bases). The V end was cut by 6 bases, the J end by 4 bases, with 6 bases between. CDR3 length equals 12 residues. The germline gives CDR1 WSHSY, CDR2 SAAADI. The CDR3 nucleotides are TGCGCCAGCAGGACAGTCACCGGGGAGCTGTTTTTT. As protein: CASRTVTGELFF.

Regarding this clone: At one end, the junction sequence differs from germline, possibly due to a read error. The chain uses TRBV30 and TRBJ1-1; D is ambiguous. The germline V gene encodes CDR1 GTSNPN and CDR2 SVGIG (reference sequence). CDR3 length: 13 residues. The CDR3 sequence is CARRQATNTEAFF. The CDR3 DNA sequence: TGTGCCCGGAGGCAGGCGACGAACACTGAAGCTTTCTTT.

The chain carries TRBV28 and TRBJ2-3, with 12 bases that match TRBD2. The CDR3 sequence is 15 residues long. V shed 3 bases and J 7 bases; nucleotides not matched to a gene: 5. The germline V gene has CDR1 MDHEN and CDR2 SYDVKM. CDR3 protein: CASSFRTSGTNTQYF. For the CDR3, the DNA is TGTGCCAGCAGTTTCCGGACTAGCGGGACAAATACGCAGTATTTT. The entire variable domain, with the rest obtained from reference TRBV28 and TRBJ2-3, is as follows: DVKVTQSSRYLVKRTGEKVFLECVQDMDHENMFWYRQDPGLGLRLIYFSYDVKMKEKGDIPEGYSVSREKKERFSLILESASTNQTSMYLCASSFRTSGTNTQYFGPGTRLTVL.